What follows are 16 T cell receptor beta chains derived from one specimen sequenced in a study of OX40 agonist ivuxolimab in advanced cancers. TCRdb keeps only in-frame clones here, not all; method: immunoSEQ multiplex PCR. The table lists about 70,000 clones, around nine tenths of them singletons. The specimen was CD4+ or CD8+ T cells sorted from blood, collected in a trial of the OX40 agonist ivuxolimab. The receptors were gathered from an adult with an advanced solid tumor such as melanoma, head and neck, liver or kidney cancer.

This sequence joins TRBV9 and TRBJ1-2; 7 bases map to TRBD1. V shed 0 bases and J 1 base; nucleotides not matched to a gene: 3. CDR3 size: 15 residues. CDR1 is SGDLS, CDR2 YYNGEE, per germline. As DNA, the CDR3 is TGTGCCAGCAGCGTAGGAGGGGGCGTTAACTATGGCTACACCTTC. It specifies CASSVGGGVNYGYTF.

V usage is TRBV28 and J usage is TRBJ1-1, with 9 bases lining up with TRBD1. This CDR3 is built from 15 residues. Trimming removed 4 bases from V and 3 bases from J; junction bases left unmatched: 6. The germline V gene has CDR1 MDHEN and CDR2 SYDVKM. CDR3 bases: TGTGCCAGCAGTTCGACAGGGGGGGTCTACACTGAAGCTTTCTTT. Translated: CASSSTGGVYTEAFF.

The table lists this clone with a count of one. The sample carries other DNA sequences with the same CDR3. The chain carries TRBV30 and TRBJ2-2; TRBD1 is a possible D gene (6 bases). Germline values: CDR1 GTSNPN, CDR2 SVGIG (reference sequence). The CDR3 totals 14 residues. The ends were cut back, 2 bases at V and 5 bases at J, with 12 bases in the middle. This CDR3 reads CAWSRRGGTGELFF. CDR3 nucleotide sequence: TGTGCCTGGAGTCGCAGGGGTGGGACCGGGGAGCTGTTTTTT.

V is TRBV18 and J is TRBJ1-1; D not resolved. Germline assignment: CDR1 KGHSH and CDR2 LQKENI. Trimming cost V 3 bases and J 3 bases, with 14 bases left between them. This CDR3 has 15 amino acids. The CDR3 loop is CASSPVSGSDTEAFF. CDR3 DNA sequence: TGTGCCAGCTCACCTGTATCGGGGTCGGACACTGAAGCTTTCTTT. The entire variable domain, with the rest obtained from reference TRBV18 and TRBJ1-1, is as follows: NAGVMQNPRHLVRRRGQEARLRCSPMKGHSHVYWYRQLPEEGLKFMVYLQKENIIDESGMPKERFSAEFPKEGPSILRIQQVVRGDSAAYFCASSPVSGSDTEAFFGQGTRLTVV.

V is TRBV12-5 and J is TRBJ1-1, with 8 bases fitting TRBD1. Germline V gene lookup returns CDR1 LGHNT and CDR2 FRNRAP. The CDR3 spans 14 residues. V shed 7 bases and J 5 bases; nucleotides not matched to a gene: 9. CDR3 loop: CASDRQGASTEAFF. CDR3 sequence (DNA): TGTGCTAGTGACCGTCAGGGGGCGAGTACTGAAGCTTTCTTT.

The chain has TRBV5-6 and TRBJ2-5; 7 positions agree with TRBD1. The CDR3 sequence is 14 residues long. Germline trimming cut 0 bases from V and 3 bases from J; bases unmatched to any gene: 2. CDR1 and CDR2 from the germline V gene are SGHDT and YYEEEE. The CDR3: CASSLAGTEETQYF. The CDR3 DNA follows: TGTGCCAGCAGCTTGGCCGGGACAGAAGAGACCCAGTACTTC.

In its sample, this clone was seen once. The chain recombines TRBV7-2 with TRBJ2-1; D may be TRBD2 (6 bases). V was clipped by 0 bases and J by 7 bases, with 13 bases between them. The CDR3 sequence is 15 residues long. Germline V CDR1 and CDR2: SGHTA, FQGNSA. CDR3 bases: TGTGCCAGCAGCTTAGCGGGACTGTCGAGGAATGAGCAGTTCTTC. Encoded protein: CASSLAGLSRNEQFF.

The chain uses TRBV28 and TRBJ2-5; D unresolved. This CDR3 contains 11 residues. The V end lost 3 bases, the J end lost 4 bases, and 3 bases lay between the germline ends. Germline V CDR1 and CDR2: MDHEN, SYDVKM. The CDR3 coding sequence is TGTGCCAGCAGTTTTGGAGAGACCCAGTACTTC. It encodes CASSFGETQYF.

The gene calls are TRBV28 and TRBJ2-1; TRBD2 matches at 10 bases. This CDR3 is 17 amino acids long. V lost 10 bases and J lost 3; bases outside the gene matches: 15. Germline V CDR1 and CDR2: MDHEN, SYDVKM. This CDR3 is CAITGSGRAAHYNEQFF. The CDR3 DNA sequence: TGTGCCATCACAGGGAGCGGGAGGGCCGCCCACTACAATGAGCAGTTCTTC.

This clone turned up a few times. The rearrangement links TRBV7-6 to TRBJ2-1; either TRBD1 or TRBD2 may fit D (5 bases each). CDR3 size: 14 residues. Deletions cut 4 bases from V and 7 bases from J, with 14 bases between. The germline V gene encodes CDR1 SGHVS and CDR2 FNYEAQ. The CDR3 sequence: CASSSLGVGNEQFF. In nucleotides, the CDR3 is TGTGCCAGCAGCTCCCTGGGGGTGGGGAATGAGCAGTTCTTC.

The chain couples TRBV2 to TRBJ2-5; D perhaps matches TRBD2 (5 bases). The CDR3 loop spans 13 amino acids. Germline assignment: CDR1 SNHLY and CDR2 FYNNEI. Trimming took off 5 bases at V and 5 bases at J, with 12 bases between the two ends. The CDR3: CASSSRETETQYF. In nucleotides, the CDR3 is TGTGCCAGCAGTTCACGGGAAACGGAGACCCAGTACTTC.

This rearrangement joins TRBV5-6 to TRBJ2-2, with 9 positions matching TRBD2. The CDR3 has 15 residues. The V gene's germline CDR1 is SGHDT and CDR2 YYEEEE. After removal of 3 bases from V and 7 bases from J, the junction contained 7 bases not matched to a gene. CDR3 sequence reads: CASSSQREVHGELFF. The CDR3 DNA sequence: TGTGCCAGCAGCTCCCAGCGGGAGGTTCACGGGGAGCTGTTTTTT.

The CDR3 spells CASSSPRSGSPYEQYF. Here the CDR3 DNA reads TGTGCCAGCAGTTCCCCACGGAGCGGGTCCCCCTACGAGCAGTACTTC. The chain recombines TRBV28 with TRBJ2-7; D might be TRBD2 (6 bases). CDR1 is MDHEN, CDR2 SYDVKM, per germline. The CDR3 is 16 residues long. The ends were cut back, 4 bases at V and 2 bases at J, with 18 bases in the middle.

The chain couples TRBV7-9 to TRBJ2-2; 7 positions match TRBD1. The CDR3 consists of 15 residues. The germline gives CDR1 SEHNR, CDR2 FQNEAQ (reference sequence). Losses at the gene ends were 5 bases for V and 6 bases for J; bases not matched to a gene: 9. The CDR3 reads CASSQDREGSGELFF. Here the CDR3 DNA reads TGTGCCAGCAGCCAAGACAGGGAAGGCTCCGGGGAGCTGTTTTTT.

The J gene is TRBJ2-5, the V gene TRBV25-1; 7 nucleotides match TRBD1. V trimming: 9 bases; J trimming: 5 bases; junction bases outside the gene matches: 9. The CDR3 spans 13 residues. The V gene's germline CDR1 is MGHDK and CDR2 SYGVNS. As DNA, the CDR3 is TGTGCCAGACGACAGGGTATAGATGAGACCCAGTACTTC. Translating gives CARRQGIDETQYF.

The chain combines TRBV4-2 with TRBJ1-2; D not certain. The germline CDR1 and CDR2 sequences are LGHNA and YNFKEQ. CDR3 length: 15 amino acids. V lost 2 bases, J lost 8 bases, and 18 bases lay in between. CDR3 sequence: CASSQSGSSMLGYTF. Here the CDR3 DNA reads TGTGCCAGCAGCCAATCGGGCAGTTCTATGTTGGGCTACACCTTC.